The 20 T cell receptor beta chains in this list originate from one sample, sequenced in a study of CD8+CD57+ T cells in acquired aplastic anemia. Flow cytometry had shown expanded CD8+CD57+ cells in the patients chosen for sequencing. According to the study, genomic DNA was the template for TCR beta VDJ and CDR3 profiling. TCRdb passed the reads through MiXCR, listing each CDR3 protein once. The sample shows about 160,000 distinct CDR3 sequences, 47% of them seen only once. The sequencing sample was made of sorted CD4+, CD8+, or CD8+CD57+ T cells (not recorded which) from PBMCs. The receptors here all came from a human donor with aplastic anemia.

The sample holds many counts of this clonotype. The chain uses TRBV20-1 and TRBJ1-5; D is ambiguous. The V gene's germline CDR1 is DFQATT and CDR2 SNEGSKA (reference sequence). The ends were cut back, 3 bases at V and 4 bases at J, with 16 bases in the middle. The CDR3 contains 15 residues. CDR3 DNA sequence: TGCAGTGCTAGCGTGGTTGGCGGAATTAATCAGCCCCAGCATTTT. It specifies CSASVVGGINQPQHF.

This clonotype was counted once. Being one base from a much bigger clone, this may be a read error. The chain uses TRBV7-3 and TRBJ1-2; tentatively, D is TRBD1 (6 bases). The CDR3 is made up of 16 amino acids. CDR1 is SGHTA and CDR2 is FQGTGA in the germline V gene. Trimming pared 5 bases from V and 5 bases from J, leaving 21 bases between. Here the CDR3 reads CASSPTPQGEMYGYTF. The CDR3 region has the DNA TGTGCCAGCAGCCCGACACCACAGGGTGAGATGTATGGCTACACCTTC.

A few counts support this clonotype. A much larger clone is a single base away; this may be a read error. The chain is built from TRBV7-2 and TRBJ2-1; 12 bases map to TRBD2. CDR3 length: 16 amino acids. In germline, CDR1 is SGHTA, CDR2 FQGNSA. The V segment lost 5 bases and the J segment 5 bases; nucleotides outside the gene matches: 7. The CDR3 sequence: CASSPGLAGRNNEQFF. The CDR3 coding sequence is TGTGCCAGCAGCCCAGGACTAGCGGGAAGAAACAATGAGCAGTTCTTC.

This chain links TRBV12-3 or TRBV12-4 with TRBJ2-7, with D possibly matching TRBD1 (5 bases). The V gene lost 4 bases and the J gene lost 3 bases, with 7 bases spanning the gap. The CDR3 has 12 residues. In nucleotides, the CDR3 is TGTGCCAGCAGTTCCAGGGTCTACGAGCAGTACTTC. It yields the protein CASSSRVYEQYF.

The chain couples TRBV2 to TRBJ2-7, with 8 bases aligning to TRBD2. Germline V gene sequence: CDR1 SNHLY, CDR2 FYNNEI. This CDR3 has 14 residues. The V gene end was trimmed by 6 bases and the J gene end by 7 bases; junction bases not matched to a gene: 11. CDR3 residues: CASSERVIAGEQYF. The DNA of the CDR3 is TGTGCCAGCAGCGAACGGGTCATAGCGGGAGAGCAGTACTTC.

The chain recombines TRBV10-3 with TRBJ2-7, with TRBD2 matching 13 bases. Germline assignment: CDR1 ENHRY and CDR2 SYGVKD. The CDR3 is 15 residues long. Germline trimming cut 1 base from V and 5 bases from J; bases unmatched to any gene: 2. In DNA, the CDR3 is TGTGCCATCAGTGAGTACGGACTAGCGGGAGACGAGCAGTACTTC. This sequence encodes CAISEYGLAGDEQYF.

This clonotype has at least ten counts. This chain joins TRBV7-3 and TRBJ2-1; D is possibly TRBD1 or TRBD2 (6 bases each). CDR3 length: 14 amino acids. Per germline, CDR1 SGHTA and CDR2 FQGTGA. The V end lost 6 bases, the J end lost 9 bases, and 18 bases lay between the germline ends. CDR3 sequence (DNA): TGTGCCAGCAGACGACAGGTTATGGGAGGTGAGCAGTTCTTC. Protein: CASRRQVMGGEQFF.

The chain joins TRBV6-5 to TRBJ2-1, with D possibly matching TRBD1 (6 bases). Between the trimmed V and J ends, which lost 4 bases and 3 bases, there was a span of 13 bases. The CDR3 has 15 residues. Germline V gene sequence: CDR1 MNHEY, CDR2 SVGAGI. This CDR3 reads CASSSQGHLYNEQFF. The CDR3 DNA reads TGTGCCAGCAGTTCACAGGGCCACCTCTACAATGAGCAGTTCTTC.

The gene calls are TRBV11-1 and TRBJ2-7; TRBD1 matches 8 bases. The V gene's germline CDR1 is SGHAT and CDR2 FQDESV (reference sequence). With V trimmed by 1 base and J by 1 base, 9 bases remained unmatched. The CDR3 has 17 residues. This CDR3 is CASSLVVSGQVSYEQYF. CDR3 bases: TGTGCCAGCAGCTTAGTAGTCTCGGGACAGGTATCCTACGAGCAGTACTTC.

The chain is built from TRBV30 and TRBJ1-4; D call uncertain. The CDR3 extends over 15 amino acids. Germline V lookup: CDR1 GTSNPN, CDR2 SVGIG (reference sequence). The germline V and J ends were trimmed by 0 bases and 5 bases, with 13 bases remaining between them. The CDR3 bases are TGTGCCTGGAGTGTACTCCAGGCGACGAATGAAAAACTGTTTTTT. Protein product: CAWSVLQATNEKLFF.

This clonotype has at least ten counts. This sequence joins TRBV12-3 or TRBV12-4 and TRBJ2-2, with 7 nucleotides matching TRBD2. Unmatched junction bases numbered 7, after V lost 6 bases and J lost 0 bases. CDR3 length: 16 amino acids. As DNA, the CDR3 is TGTGCCAGCAGCCCCCCAGGACTAGCGAACACCGGGGAGCTGTTTTTT. Its translation is CASSPPGLANTGELFF.

This clonotype was counted at least ten times. The chain recombines TRBV9 with TRBJ1-1; 7 bases match TRBD1. This CDR3 contains 15 residues. The germline V gene has CDR1 SGDLS and CDR2 YYNGEE. The V gene end was trimmed by 0 bases and the J gene end by 5 bases; junction bases not matched to a gene: 7. The CDR3, as DNA: TGTGCCAGCAGCGTAGCGGAGGGGGCGTGGACTGAAGCTTTCTTT. It yields the protein CASSVAEGAWTEAFF.

J is TRBJ1-3 and V is TRBV6-1; no definite D call. Between the trimmed V and J ends, which lost 5 bases and 0 bases, there was a span of 5 bases. The CDR3 covers 13 residues. Germline V gives CDR1 MNHNS, CDR2 SASEGT. CDR3 sequence (DNA): TGTGCCAGCAGTCCGTCCTCTGGAAACACCATATATTTT. Translated: CASSPSSGNTIYF.

The V gene is TRBV5-6, the J gene TRBJ2-1; D could derive from TRBD1 or TRBD2 (5 bases each). With 4 bases removed from V and 3 bases from J, the gap between germline ends came to 17 bases. The germline V gene has CDR1 SGHDT and CDR2 YYEEEE. This CDR3 is built from 16 residues. The CDR3 DNA reads TGTGCCAGCAGCCACCGGGGCAGGGAGAACTACAATGAGCAGTTCTTC. Its protein is CASSHRGRENYNEQFF. Variable domain in full (rest from reference TRBV5-6 and TRBJ2-1): DAGVTQSPTHLIKTRGQQVTLRCSPKSGHDTVSWYQQALGQGPQFIFQYYEEEERQRGNFPDRFSGHQFPNYSSELNVNALLLGDSALYLCASSHRGRENYNEQFFGPGTRLTVL.

Regarding this clonotype: It may be a read error: a sequence one base away is much more abundant. The rearrangement links TRBV6-2 or TRBV6-3 to TRBJ2-1; 8 bases are a match to TRBD2. Per the germline V gene, CDR1 is MNHEY and CDR2 is SVGEGT. J lost 11 bases, V lost 2 bases, and 8 bases had no gene match. CDR3 length equals 14 residues. As DNA, the CDR3 is TGTGCCAGCAGTTACGGCGGGAGGAGAAATCAGCAGTTCTTC. Translation gives CASSYGGRRNQQFF.

Details on this clonotype: A read error may explain this, as a much larger clone is one base away. The chain joins TRBV11-3 to TRBJ2-1; D remains ambiguous. Trimming stripped 1 base from V and 8 bases from J, with 12 bases between. The CDR3 is made up of 14 amino acids. Germline assignment: CDR1 SGHNT and CDR2 YENEEA. The CDR3 sequence: CASSLGPVIHEQFF. CDR3 DNA sequence: TGTGCCAGCAGCTTAGGTCCAGTTATACATGAGCAGTTCTTC.

This clonotype appeared once. The chain is built from TRBV2 and TRBJ2-3; 12 bases agree with TRBD2. V shed 6 bases and J 6 bases; nucleotides not matched to a gene: 10. CDR3 length: 16 amino acids. Per the germline V gene, CDR1 is SNHLY and CDR2 is FYNNEI. The CDR3 region has the DNA TGTGCCAGCAGGAGGACTAGCGGGGTTACGATTGATACGCAGTATTTT. Translated: CASRRTSGVTIDTQYF. The full variable domain, rest sourced from reference TRBV2 and TRBJ2-3, is EPEVTQTPSHQVTQMGQEVILRCVPISNHLYFYWYRQILGQKVEFLVSFYNNEISEKSEIFDDQFSVERPDGSNFTLKIRSTKLEDSAMYFCASRRTSGVTIDTQYFGPGTRLTVL.

This clonotype was recorded at least ten times. CDR3 sequence reads: CASSLGDSKETQYF. The CDR3 DNA sequence: TGCGCCAGCAGCTTGGGGGACAGTAAAGAGACCCAGTACTTC. The rearrangement joins TRBV5-1 to TRBJ2-5, with 7 nucleotides matching TRBD1. The V gene end was trimmed by 0 bases and the J gene end by 3 bases; junction bases not matched to a gene: 2. Per the germline V gene, CDR1 is SGHRS and CDR2 is YFSETQ. The CDR3 contains 14 residues.

V is TRBV19 and J is TRBJ1-2; tentatively, D is TRBD1 (6 bases). The CDR3 totals 14 residues. Germline CDR1 and CDR2: LNHDA and SQIVND (reference sequence). Between the trimmed V and J ends, which lost 4 bases and 2 bases, there was a span of 11 bases. As DNA, the CDR3 is TGTGCCAGTAGTAAAACAGGGTCCAACTATGGCTACACCTTC. It is translated as CASSKTGSNYGYTF.

Note on this clonotype: A clone one base away is much larger, so this may be a read error. The rearrangement links TRBV5-4 to TRBJ2-1; 12 bases match TRBD2. The CDR3 is made up of 18 amino acids. V gave up 3 bases and J gave up 0 bases; unmatched junction bases: 7. The germline V gene encodes CDR1 SGHNT and CDR2 YYREEE (reference sequence). CDR3 DNA: TGTGCCAGCAGCTGGGGAGGACTAGCGGGGAGCTCCTACAATGAGCAGTTCTTC. Translating it yields CASSWGGLAGSSYNEQFF.